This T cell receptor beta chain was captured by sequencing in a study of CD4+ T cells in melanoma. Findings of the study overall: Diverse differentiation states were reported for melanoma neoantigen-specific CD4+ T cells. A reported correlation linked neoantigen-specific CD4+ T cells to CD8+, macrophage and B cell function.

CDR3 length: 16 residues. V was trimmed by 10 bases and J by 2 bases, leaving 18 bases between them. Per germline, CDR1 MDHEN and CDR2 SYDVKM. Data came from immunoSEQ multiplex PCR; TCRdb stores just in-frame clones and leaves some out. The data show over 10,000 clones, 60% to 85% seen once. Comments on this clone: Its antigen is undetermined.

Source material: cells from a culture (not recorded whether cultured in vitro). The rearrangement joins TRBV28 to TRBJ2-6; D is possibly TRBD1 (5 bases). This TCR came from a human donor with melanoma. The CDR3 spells CAIKQAPRTGANVLTF. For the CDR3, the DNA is TGTGCCATTAAACAGGCGCCGAGAACTGGGGCCAACGTCCTGACTTTC.